Listed below are T cell receptor beta chains from one sample, sequenced in a study of blood T cell repertoires in COVID-19. Here immunoSEQ multiplex PCR was the method, and the copy in TCRdb shows in-frame clones only, minus some. The top ten hold approximately 9.4% of the sample, which has 150,000 to 200,000 clones, about nine tenths seen once. The sample consisted of PBMCs or T cells enriched from blood (not recorded which). The receptors come from a woman under 30 who had recovered from COVID-19. The CDR3 runs from the conserved cysteine through the conserved F or W. Each record gives: CDR3 DNA, CDR3 protein, V gene, clone size, D gene, J gene. D genes are given only for firm matches. For some rows the clone size is stated as once, few or many, or as a class when expanded; others skip it.

cdr3_nt: TGTGCCTGGAGTACAGGGGTCGGCATCTATGGCTACACCTTC
cdr3_aa: CAWSTGVGIYGYTF
v_call: TRBV30
clone_size: .
d_call: TRBD1
j_call: TRBJ1-2

cdr3_nt: TGTGCCAGTCTGAGGAGGACAGGGGGGGTCGATGAGCAGTTCTTC
cdr3_aa: CASLRRTGGVDEQFF
v_call: TRBV19
clone_size: .
d_call: TRBD1
j_call: TRBJ2-1

cdr3_nt: TGTGCCAGCAGCTTGGGCCTAGCGGGGGGCTACGAGCAGTACTTC
cdr3_aa: CASSLGLAGGYEQYF
v_call: TRBV5-4
clone_size: few
d_call: TRBD2
j_call: TRBJ2-7

cdr3_nt: TGTGCCAGCAGCCTCCTCGGTGAAGCGTCAGGGGCCAACGTCCTGACTTTC
cdr3_aa: CASSLLGEASGANVLTF
v_call: TRBV4-2
clone_size: few
d_call: .
j_call: TRBJ2-6

cdr3_nt: TGTGCCTGGAGTGTACTGAACAGGGCGGGTGAAAAACTGTTTTTT
cdr3_aa: CAWSVLNRAGEKLFF
v_call: TRBV30
clone_size: .
d_call: .
j_call: TRBJ1-4

cdr3_nt: TGTGCCAGCAGCGCCGGGACTAGCGGTTACAATGAGCAGTTCTTC
cdr3_aa: CASSAGTSGYNEQFF
v_call: TRBV2
clone_size: .
d_call: TRBD2
j_call: TRBJ2-1

cdr3_nt: TGCAGCTTCCTCGTGGGAGGAACTGAAGCTTTCTTT
cdr3_aa: CSFLVGGTEAFF
v_call: TRBV29-1
clone_size: .
d_call: .
j_call: TRBJ1-1

cdr3_nt: TGTGCCAGTAGTCTACAAATCCGGGACAGGAAAAATGAGCAGTTCTTC
cdr3_aa: CASSLQIRDRKNEQFF
v_call: TRBV19
clone_size: .
d_call: TRBD1
j_call: TRBJ2-1

cdr3_nt: TGTGCCAGTAGTCTTACTAATGAAAAACTGTTTTTT
cdr3_aa: CASSLTNEKLFF
v_call: TRBV19
clone_size: few
d_call: .
j_call: TRBJ1-4

cdr3_nt: TGTGCCAGCAGCTACAGAGTCAACACTGAAGCTTTCTTT
cdr3_aa: CASSYRVNTEAFF
v_call: TRBV7-2
clone_size: few
d_call: .
j_call: TRBJ1-1

cdr3_nt: TGTGCCAGCAGTTTCGCACAGGACAGGTCGGATGGCTACACCTTC
cdr3_aa: CASSFAQDRSDGYTF
v_call: TRBV27
clone_size: .
d_call: TRBD1
j_call: TRBJ1-2

cdr3_nt: TGCGCCAGCCTCGGGACAGCCCAGAACACTGAAGCTTTCTTT
cdr3_aa: CASLGTAQNTEAFF
v_call: TRBV10-1
clone_size: few
d_call: TRBD1
j_call: TRBJ1-1

cdr3_nt: TGTGCCAGCAGCAGTGAATTTTATAGCAATCAGCCCCAGCATTTT
cdr3_aa: CASSSEFYSNQPQHF
v_call: TRBV28
clone_size: few
d_call: .
j_call: TRBJ1-5

cdr3_nt: TGTGCCAGCAGTTGGTCGGGGGATGGGACCTATGGCTACACCTTC
cdr3_aa: CASSWSGDGTYGYTF
v_call: TRBV27
clone_size: .
d_call: .
j_call: TRBJ1-2

cdr3_nt: TGTGCCAGCAGCCTAAACAGGGACCCTGAAGCTTTCTTT
cdr3_aa: CASSLNRDPEAFF
v_call: TRBV11-2
clone_size: .
d_call: .
j_call: TRBJ1-1

cdr3_nt: TGTGCCAGCAGTTCCGACAGGAAAGAGACCCAGTACTTC
cdr3_aa: CASSSDRKETQYF
v_call: TRBV6-5
clone_size: .
d_call: .
j_call: TRBJ2-5

cdr3_nt: TGTGCCAGCTTAGGTCTTCGGGATCGCTCCTACAATGAGCAGTTCTTC
cdr3_aa: CASLGLRDRSYNEQFF
v_call: TRBV28
clone_size: .
d_call: .
j_call: TRBJ2-1

cdr3_nt: TGTGCCAGCAGCTTTCTGCTAGCGGGAGGTGGCGCAGATACGCAGTATTTT
cdr3_aa: CASSFLLAGGGADTQYF
v_call: TRBV7-8
clone_size: .
d_call: TRBD2
j_call: TRBJ2-3

cdr3_nt: TGTGCCAGCAGTGACCAGGCCGGGGGCAATCAGCCCCAGCATTTT
cdr3_aa: CASSDQAGGNQPQHF
v_call: TRBV6-1
clone_size: once
d_call: .
j_call: TRBJ1-5

cdr3_nt: TGTGCCAGCAGCCCCGGCACTGAAGCTTTCTTT
cdr3_aa: CASSPGTEAFF
v_call: TRBV7-8
clone_size: once
d_call: .
j_call: TRBJ1-1

cdr3_nt: TGTGCCAGCAGCCTTGGACACACCTACGAGCAGTACTTC
cdr3_aa: CASSLGHTYEQYF
v_call: TRBV7-8
clone_size: .
d_call: .
j_call: TRBJ2-7

cdr3_nt: TGTGCCAGCAGTATGGGACAGATCGTCTATGGCTACACCTTC
cdr3_aa: CASSMGQIVYGYTF
v_call: TRBV28
clone_size: once
d_call: TRBD1
j_call: TRBJ1-2

cdr3_nt: TGTGCCAGTAGTGTTGGACAGGGGAAGGGGAGTCAGCCCCAGCATTTT
cdr3_aa: CASSVGQGKGSQPQHF
v_call: TRBV19
clone_size: once
d_call: TRBD1
j_call: TRBJ1-5

cdr3_nt: TGTGCCAGTAGTATAGCCGGACAGTCCCGGGGCTACACCTTC
cdr3_aa: CASSIAGQSRGYTF
v_call: TRBV19
clone_size: few
d_call: .
j_call: TRBJ1-2

cdr3_nt: TGCAGTGCTAGTCCACAGGGACAGGGCCCTCGGGTAAAGTACTTC
cdr3_aa: CSASPQGQGPRVKYF
v_call: TRBV20-1
clone_size: .
d_call: TRBD1
j_call: TRBJ2-4

cdr3_nt: TGTGCCTCATCTCAAGGGACAGGGGGCACCGGGGAGCTGTTTTTT
cdr3_aa: CASSQGTGGTGELFF
v_call: TRBV6-4
clone_size: .
d_call: TRBD1
j_call: TRBJ2-2

cdr3_nt: TGTGCCAGCAGCCGCAGACTAGCGGGGAGCCTCAGCACAGATACGCAGTATTTT
cdr3_aa: CASSRRLAGSLSTDTQYF
v_call: TRBV5-6
clone_size: .
d_call: TRBD2
j_call: TRBJ2-3